Each of the 8 T cell receptor beta chains below was sequenced from the same sample in a study of vaccination and CD4 T cells after COVID-19. These TCRs are of unknown antigen specificity. At the Johns Hopkins FTIC core, DNA taken from cultured CD4+ T cells was sequenced by way of the Oncomine TCR Beta short-read assay. TCRdb analysed the PCR reads with MiXCR anew, one entry per CDR3 protein. The table has under 25,000 distinct CDR3 sequences, approximately 67% seen once; the top ten hold 6% to 8.5%. Treatment meaning: roughly 11-day PBMC culture with coronavirus spike peptide pools or control peptides (ViraFEST assay). What was sequenced was CD4+ T cells from blood, cultured in vitro. The source of these receptors is a human donor who had recovered from COVID-19.

This clonotype showed up just a few times. The rearrangement uses TRBV5-4 and TRBJ1-6, with TRBD1 matching 8 bases. Germline V gives CDR1 SGHNT, CDR2 YYREEE (reference sequence). The CDR3 loop spans 14 amino acids. The V segment lost 0 bases and the J segment 7 bases; nucleotides outside the gene matches: 0. CDR3 amino acids: CASSLDRGNSPLHF. CDR3 DNA sequence: TGTGCCAGCAGCTTGGACAGGGGGAATTCACCCCTCCACTTT.

The V gene is TRBV28, the J gene TRBJ1-1; TRBD1 agrees at 7 bases. Germline CDR1 and CDR2: MDHEN and SYDVKM. V trimming: 6 bases; J trimming: 1 base; junction bases outside the gene matches: 8. This CDR3 contains 15 residues. CDR3 loop: CASRSTTGPNTEAFF. CDR3 DNA: TGTGCCAGCAGATCTACGACAGGGCCGAACACTGAAGCTTTCTTT.

The rearrangement uses TRBV27 and TRBJ2-1, with 12 nucleotides matching TRBD2. Germline V gives CDR1 MNHEY, CDR2 SMNVEV (reference sequence). V was clipped by 7 bases and J by 2 bases; unmatched bases: 12. This CDR3 has 18 residues. In DNA form, the CDR3 reads TGTGCCAGCACCGCACTAGCGGGAGGTCGCTCGCCCTACAATGAGCAGTTCTTC. This codes for CASTALAGGRSPYNEQFF.

This clonotype came up once. The chain employs TRBV18 and TRBJ1-5; 10 bases align to TRBD1. CDR1 is KGHSH and CDR2 is LQKENI in the germline V gene. The V segment lost 5 bases and the J segment 7 bases; nucleotides outside the gene matches: 5. This CDR3 has 14 amino acids. For the CDR3, the DNA is TGTGCCAGCTCATCGGGACAGGGGATCCAGCCCCAGCATTTT. This encodes CASSSGQGIQPQHF.

The V and J genes are TRBV7-8 and TRBJ2-1; no reliable D call. This CDR3 spans 11 amino acids. Germline loops: CDR1 SGHVS, CDR2 FQNEAQ. V dropped 1 base and J dropped 15 bases, with 10 bases sitting between them. CDR3 in amino acids: CASSLVDNWFF. The CDR3 nucleotides read TGTGCCAGCAGCTTAGTCGACAACTGGTTCTTC.

The V and J genes are TRBV19 and TRBJ2-7; a possible D gene is TRBD1 (7 bases). This CDR3 region has 15 residues. Trimming stripped 6 bases from V and 7 bases from J, with 22 bases between. Germline-derived CDR1 and CDR2 are LNHDA and SQIVND (reference sequence). CDR3: CASRTRGVASEEQYF. In nucleotides, the CDR3 is TGTGCCAGTAGGACCAGGGGGGTGGCTTCTGAAGAGCAGTACTTC.

This sequence joins TRBV6-5 and TRBJ2-5, with D perhaps matching TRBD2 (6 bases). Per the germline V gene, CDR1 is MNHEY and CDR2 is SVGAGI. The germline V and J ends were trimmed by 0 bases and 3 bases, with 8 bases remaining between them. This CDR3 comprises 14 residues. The CDR3 DNA sequence: TGTGCCAGCAGTTACTCGACGGGAGAAGAGACCCAGTACTTC. Translated, it gives CASSYSTGEETQYF.

The chain employs TRBV27 and TRBJ2-6; D not certain. The CDR3 length is 16 residues. Germline V gives CDR1 MNHEY, CDR2 SMNVEV (reference sequence). V was pared by 1 base and J by 0 bases, with 7 bases between. The CDR3 DNA follows: TGTGCCAGCAGTTTATTCGCCCTCTCTGGGGCCAACGTCCTGACTTTC. Encoded protein: CASSLFALSGANVLTF.